This is a list of T cell receptor beta chains from one sample in a study of multiple sclerosis patients with progressive multifocal leukoencephalopathy. Generated by immunoSEQ multiplex PCR, the TCRdb table keeps only in-frame clones and is missing some. The table includes tens of thousands of clones, around 83% detected once. This sample comprised PBMCs, obtained from a patient treated with natalizumab. The receptors were sampled from a woman younger than 45 with progressive multifocal leukoencephalopathy. The CDR3 runs from the conserved cysteine through the conserved F or W. A D gene is named only where the DNA matches it firmly. Not all rows give a size; the values are once, few, many and, for expanded clones, a class.

d_gene: .
abundance: once
j_gene: TRBJ2-3
v_gene: TRBV6-1
CDR3nt: TGTGCCAGCAGTGAAGAAGGAGGCGGGGCCACAGATACGCAGTATTTT
CDR3aa: CASSEEGGGATDTQYF

d_gene: .
abundance: .
j_gene: TRBJ1-2
v_gene: TRBV7-2
CDR3nt: TGTGCCAGCAGCTTAGAGGGACACGGATTCTATGGCTACACCTTC
CDR3aa: CASSLEGHGFYGYTF

d_gene: TRBD1
abundance: once
j_gene: TRBJ1-6
v_gene: TRBV6-1
CDR3nt: TGTGCCAGCCGTCCCGGGACAGGCTCACCCCTCCACTTT
CDR3aa: CASRPGTGSPLHF

d_gene: TRBD1
abundance: .
j_gene: TRBJ2-7
v_gene: TRBV7-2
CDR3nt: TGTGCCAGCAGCCTATCTTTAGGACAGGGGAACGGCGAGCAGTACTTC
CDR3aa: CASSLSLGQGNGEQYF

d_gene: .
abundance: .
j_gene: TRBJ2-7
v_gene: TRBV14
CDR3nt: TGTGCCAGCAGCCAAGCGGGTCGCGGTGGGGGTTGGCTCGAGCAGTACTTC
CDR3aa: CASSQAGRGGGWLEQYF

d_gene: TRBD1
abundance: .
j_gene: TRBJ1-6
v_gene: TRBV6-4
CDR3nt: TGTGCCAGCAGTAGCGGGACAGGGGGAAATTCACCCCTCCACTTT
CDR3aa: CASSSGTGGNSPLHF

d_gene: TRBD2
abundance: .
j_gene: TRBJ2-3
v_gene: TRBV5-1
CDR3nt: TGCGCCAGCAGCTTGCCGGGAGGGGGGCACGGCACAGATACGCAGTATTTT
CDR3aa: CASSLPGGGHGTDTQYF

d_gene: .
abundance: .
j_gene: TRBJ1-1
v_gene: TRBV7-9
CDR3nt: TGTGCCAGCAGCTTCTTTGAGGCCCTGAACACTGAAGCTTTCTTT
CDR3aa: CASSFFEALNTEAFF

d_gene: .
abundance: .
j_gene: TRBJ2-7
v_gene: TRBV28
CDR3nt: TGTGCCAGCAGTTTATCCGGACTAAGCTACGAGCAGTACTTC
CDR3aa: CASSLSGLSYEQYF

d_gene: .
abundance: .
j_gene: TRBJ1-6
v_gene: TRBV5-6
CDR3nt: TGTGCCAGCAGCTCGGGGGGACGGGTCTATAATTCACCCCTCCACTTT
CDR3aa: CASSSGGRVYNSPLHF

d_gene: .
abundance: .
j_gene: TRBJ2-3
v_gene: TRBV7-7
CDR3nt: TGTGCCAGCAGCTTATCCGGGGACCTCAGCACAGATACGCAGTATTTT
CDR3aa: CASSLSGDLSTDTQYF

d_gene: TRBD2
abundance: .
j_gene: TRBJ2-5
v_gene: TRBV5-1
CDR3nt: TGCGCCAGCAGCCCCGGGGCTAGCGGGACCCAGTACTTC
CDR3aa: CASSPGASGTQYF

d_gene: .
abundance: .
j_gene: TRBJ2-5
v_gene: TRBV21-1
CDR3nt: TGTGCCAGCAGCAGAACACCGGGACAGGGGGCACAGACCCAGTACTTC
CDR3aa: CASSRTPGQGAQTQYF

d_gene: .
abundance: .
j_gene: TRBJ1-2
v_gene: TRBV10-3
CDR3nt: TGTGCCATCAGTGCGGGGCGCTCTAACTATGGCTACACCTTC
CDR3aa: CAISAGRSNYGYTF

d_gene: TRBD1
abundance: few
j_gene: TRBJ2-3
v_gene: TRBV18
CDR3nt: TGTGCCAGCTCGGTCCCGGGACAGGGAAGCACAGATACGCAGTATTTT
CDR3aa: CASSVPGQGSTDTQYF

d_gene: .
abundance: .
j_gene: TRBJ2-5
v_gene: TRBV5-6
CDR3nt: TGTGCCAGCAGCTTGGGTTTCCAGGCAGGGCGGAAGGAGACCCAGTACTTC
CDR3aa: CASSLGFQAGRKETQYF

d_gene: .
abundance: .
j_gene: TRBJ1-2
v_gene: TRBV7-2
CDR3nt: TGTGCCAGCAGCCGCCTCCGGTCGGAGGCCATAAACTATGGCTACACCTTC
CDR3aa: CASSRLRSEAINYGYTF

d_gene: TRBD2
abundance: .
j_gene: TRBJ2-7
v_gene: TRBV7-2
CDR3nt: TGTGCCAGCAGCAAACAAGCGGGAGATTCCGTCTACGAGCAGTACTTC
CDR3aa: CASSKQAGDSVYEQYF

d_gene: .
abundance: few
j_gene: TRBJ2-5
v_gene: TRBV2
CDR3nt: TGTGCCAGCAGTCAGAGCGGAAAAGAGACCCAGTACTTC
CDR3aa: CASSQSGKETQYF

d_gene: .
abundance: .
j_gene: TRBJ2-5
v_gene: TRBV5-1
CDR3nt: TGCGCCAGCAGCTTAAGGGGAGTAGCTAGGGAGACCCAGTACTTC
CDR3aa: CASSLRGVARETQYF

d_gene: .
abundance: .
j_gene: TRBJ1-5
v_gene: TRBV5-4
CDR3nt: TGTGCCAGCAGTTGGCAGGCCTATCAGCCCCAGCATTTT
CDR3aa: CASSWQAYQPQHF

d_gene: TRBD1
abundance: .
j_gene: TRBJ2-7
v_gene: TRBV6-4
CDR3nt: TGTGCCATTGACCTGCCCCGGGACAGGGGCTACGAGCAGTACTTC
CDR3aa: CAIDLPRDRGYEQYF

d_gene: .
abundance: .
j_gene: TRBJ1-6
v_gene: TRBV4-1
CDR3nt: TGCGCCAGCAGCCCCTTGGAAATCGGGAATTCACCCCTCCACTTT
CDR3aa: CASSPLEIGNSPLHF

d_gene: TRBD2
abundance: .
j_gene: TRBJ2-2
v_gene: TRBV10-2
CDR3nt: TGCGCCAGCAGTGAGACGGGACTAGCGGCTTCAAACACCGGGGAGCTGTTTTTT
CDR3aa: CASSETGLAASNTGELFF

d_gene: .
abundance: once
j_gene: TRBJ2-1
v_gene: TRBV6-6
CDR3nt: TGTGCCAGCAGGGGGGAGACCTACAATGAGCAGTTCTTC
CDR3aa: CASRGETYNEQFF

d_gene: .
abundance: .
j_gene: TRBJ2-3
v_gene: TRBV9
CDR3nt: TGTGCCAGCAGCGGTAGGACAGACACGGATACGCAGTATTTT
CDR3aa: CASSGRTDTDTQYF

d_gene: .
abundance: .
j_gene: TRBJ2-1
v_gene: TRBV5-5
CDR3nt: TGTGCCAGCAGCCTGCGGGACAGCTCCTACAATGAGCAGTTCTTC
CDR3aa: CASSLRDSSYNEQFF

d_gene: .
abundance: .
j_gene: TRBJ2-7
v_gene: TRBV6-5
CDR3nt: TGTGCCAGCAGTTATAGGGGACTGGGCGGGGACGAGCAGTACTTC
CDR3aa: CASSYRGLGGDEQYF

d_gene: .
abundance: .
j_gene: TRBJ2-5
v_gene: TRBV2
CDR3nt: TGTGCCAGCCCCGGAAGAGTAGGAGGGGAGACCCAGTACTTC
CDR3aa: CASPGRVGGETQYF

d_gene: .
abundance: .
j_gene: TRBJ1-1
v_gene: TRBV5-1
CDR3nt: TGCGCCAGCAGCCCGGTTATAGGTTATGAAGCTTTCTTT
CDR3aa: CASSPVIGYEAFF

d_gene: TRBD1
abundance: .
j_gene: TRBJ1-1
v_gene: TRBV6-1
CDR3nt: TGTGCCAGCAGGACAGGGGAGGACACTGAAGCTTTCTTT
CDR3aa: CASRTGEDTEAFF

d_gene: .
abundance: .
j_gene: TRBJ2-5
v_gene: TRBV25-1
CDR3nt: TGTGCCAGCAGTGATAACGGGGGCGGGGAGACCCAGTACTTC
CDR3aa: CASSDNGGGETQYF

d_gene: TRBD1
abundance: .
j_gene: TRBJ1-1
v_gene: TRBV6-5
CDR3nt: TGTGCCAGCAGTAAAAGGACAGGGAGCACTGAAGCTTTCTTT
CDR3aa: CASSKRTGSTEAFF

d_gene: TRBD1
abundance: .
j_gene: TRBJ2-7
v_gene: TRBV30
CDR3nt: TGTGCCTGGAGGGGACAGGTTTACGAGCAGTACTTC
CDR3aa: CAWRGQVYEQYF

d_gene: TRBD2
abundance: .
j_gene: TRBJ2-3
v_gene: TRBV25-1
CDR3nt: TGTGCCAGCAGTGAAGAGGACCTCGGGACTAGACTACATACGCAGTATTTT
CDR3aa: CASSEEDLGTRLHTQYF

d_gene: TRBD1
abundance: .
j_gene: TRBJ2-2
v_gene: TRBV5-4
CDR3nt: TGTGCCAGCAGTGGACATGACAGGGGCTTCAACACCGGGGAGCTGTTTTTT
CDR3aa: CASSGHDRGFNTGELFF

d_gene: .
abundance: .
j_gene: TRBJ2-1
v_gene: TRBV10-3
CDR3nt: TGTGCCATCAGTGATGATCGAGGGAGAGTTGAGCAGTTCTTC
CDR3aa: CAISDDRGRVEQFF

d_gene: TRBD1
abundance: few
j_gene: TRBJ1-5
v_gene: TRBV7-9
CDR3nt: TGTGCCAGCAGAGCGGAGGGGGCAGATCAGCCCCAGCATTTT
CDR3aa: CASRAEGADQPQHF

d_gene: .
abundance: .
j_gene: TRBJ2-5
v_gene: TRBV7-2
CDR3nt: TGTGCCAGCAGCTCCCTTTTGTTGGGCCCCCAAGAGACCCAGTACTTC
CDR3aa: CASSSLLLGPQETQYF

d_gene: TRBD1
abundance: once
j_gene: TRBJ1-6
v_gene: TRBV6-5
CDR3nt: TGTGCCAGCAGTTACCCCTCTACAGGGGGCTGGGCACCCCTCCACTTT
CDR3aa: CASSYPSTGGWAPLHF

d_gene: TRBD2
abundance: .
j_gene: TRBJ2-1
v_gene: TRBV28
CDR3nt: TGTGCCAGCAGTTTTGGGAGGCAGGTTCCAGGGAGAGTGGGAGGGAGCTACAATGAGCAGTTCTTC
CDR3aa: CASSFGRQVPGRVGGSYNEQFF

d_gene: .
abundance: .
j_gene: TRBJ2-5
v_gene: TRBV30
CDR3nt: TGTGCCTGGAGTGTAAAAGAGACCCAGTACTTC
CDR3aa: CAWSVKETQYF

d_gene: TRBD2
abundance: .
j_gene: TRBJ2-1
v_gene: TRBV29-1
CDR3nt: TGCAGCGTTGGCCTAGCGGGAGCGAGAGAGCAGTTCTTC
CDR3aa: CSVGLAGAREQFF

d_gene: .
abundance: .
j_gene: TRBJ2-3
v_gene: TRBV15
CDR3nt: TGTGCCACCAGCACCTCCTTGGGCTTCACAGATACGCAGTATTTT
CDR3aa: CATSTSLGFTDTQYF

d_gene: .
abundance: .
j_gene: TRBJ1-2
v_gene: TRBV7-9
CDR3nt: TGTGCCAGCAGCCCAATGGGTTGGGGGGAAAACTATGGCTACACCTTC
CDR3aa: CASSPMGWGENYGYTF

d_gene: .
abundance: .
j_gene: TRBJ1-1
v_gene: TRBV30
CDR3nt: TGTGCCTGGAGGGCGAGAGGTATTGAAGCTTTCTTT
CDR3aa: CAWRARGIEAFF

d_gene: TRBD1
abundance: .
j_gene: TRBJ1-6
v_gene: TRBV14
CDR3nt: TGTGCCAGCAGCCCATCCGCCGGTTACAGGGGTAATTCACCCCTCCACTTT
CDR3aa: CASSPSAGYRGNSPLHF

d_gene: .
abundance: .
j_gene: TRBJ2-7
v_gene: TRBV5-5
CDR3nt: TGTGCCAGCAGCCGGGCCCCCGAGAACGAGCAGTACTTC
CDR3aa: CASSRAPENEQYF

d_gene: .
abundance: .
j_gene: TRBJ2-5
v_gene: TRBV4-1
CDR3nt: TGCGCCAGCAGCCAAGCGGGGGAAGAGACCCAGTACTTC
CDR3aa: CASSQAGEETQYF

d_gene: .
abundance: .
j_gene: TRBJ2-3
v_gene: TRBV7-9
CDR3nt: TGTGCCAGCAGCTTACTGGGGAGACCCACAGATACGCAGTATTTT
CDR3aa: CASSLLGRPTDTQYF

d_gene: .
abundance: .
j_gene: TRBJ2-2
v_gene: TRBV5-1
CDR3nt: TGCGCCAGCAGCTTGGACACCGGGGAGCTGTTTTTT
CDR3aa: CASSLDTGELFF